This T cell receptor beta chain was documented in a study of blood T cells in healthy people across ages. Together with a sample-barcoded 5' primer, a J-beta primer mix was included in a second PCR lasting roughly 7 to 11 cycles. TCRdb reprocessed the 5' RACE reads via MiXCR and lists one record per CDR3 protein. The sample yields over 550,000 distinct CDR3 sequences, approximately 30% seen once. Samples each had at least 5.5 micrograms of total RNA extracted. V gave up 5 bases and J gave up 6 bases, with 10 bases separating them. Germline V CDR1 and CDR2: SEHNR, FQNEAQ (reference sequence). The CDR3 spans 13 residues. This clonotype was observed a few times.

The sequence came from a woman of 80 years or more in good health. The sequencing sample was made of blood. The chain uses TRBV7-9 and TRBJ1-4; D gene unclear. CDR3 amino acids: CASSPLVYEKLFF. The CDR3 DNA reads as TGTGCCAGCAGCCCTTTGGTTTATGAAAAACTGTTTTTT.